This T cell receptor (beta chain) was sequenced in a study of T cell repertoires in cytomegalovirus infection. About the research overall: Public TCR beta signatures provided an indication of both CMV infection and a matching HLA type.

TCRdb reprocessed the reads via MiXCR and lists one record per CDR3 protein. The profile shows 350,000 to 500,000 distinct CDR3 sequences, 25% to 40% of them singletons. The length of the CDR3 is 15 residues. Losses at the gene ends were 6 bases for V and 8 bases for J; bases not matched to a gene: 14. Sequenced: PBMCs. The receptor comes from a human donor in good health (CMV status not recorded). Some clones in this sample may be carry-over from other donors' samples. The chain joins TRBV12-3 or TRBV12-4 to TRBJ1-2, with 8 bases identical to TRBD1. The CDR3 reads CASRPRTGSTEGYTF. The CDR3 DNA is TGTGCCAGCAGACCAAGGACAGGGTCCACAGAGGGCTACACCTTC.